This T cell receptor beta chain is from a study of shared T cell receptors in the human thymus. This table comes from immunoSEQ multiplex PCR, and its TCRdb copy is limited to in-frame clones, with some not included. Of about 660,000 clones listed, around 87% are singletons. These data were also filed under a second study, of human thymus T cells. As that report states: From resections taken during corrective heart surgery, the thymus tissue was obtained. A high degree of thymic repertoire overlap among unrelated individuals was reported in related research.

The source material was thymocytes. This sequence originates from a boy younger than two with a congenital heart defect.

The CDR3: CASSEGDRYNEQFF. Here the CDR3 DNA reads TGTGCCAGCAGTGAAGGTGACAGGTACAATGAGCAGTTCTTC. This chain joins TRBV27 and TRBJ2-1, with D perhaps TRBD1 (6 bases). The germline V gene has CDR1 MNHEY and CDR2 SMNVEV (reference sequence). The CDR3 extends over 14 amino acids. V lost 5 bases and J 4 bases, leaving 12 bases between the germline ends.